This T cell receptor beta chain was profiled in a study of T-cell reconstitution after alpha-beta-depleted transplantation in children. Unique molecular identifiers were built into the TCRbeta library. Via MiXCR, TCRdb re-called the PCR reads, giving one row per CDR3 protein. The sample consists of hundreds of thousands of distinct CDR3 sequences, 10% to 15% of them appearing once. The germline V gene has CDR1 SGHTA and CDR2 FQGNSA. CDR3 size: 17 residues. V shed 5 bases, J shed 5 bases, and the junction held 16 bases outside the gene matches. This material consisted of PBMCs, mostly from graft donor cells, taken 360 days after TCRalphabeta/CD19-depleted stem cell transplant. The chain is built from TRBV7-2 and TRBJ2-5; 8 bases line up with TRBD2. The source is a male patient between 10 and 17 years old who had a stem cell transplant for acute myeloid leukemia, so the T cells may come from the graft donor. The CDR3 loop is CASSPSPWGLGGETQYF. Here the CDR3 DNA reads TGTGCCAGCAGCCCTAGTCCCTGGGGACTAGGCGGGGAGACCCAGTACTTC.